This TCR beta chain is from a study of blood T cells in healthy people across ages. General study points: Fewer expanded clones and more diversity marked long-lived versus aged donors.

Ranging in age from about 6 to 100, the donors were healthy Caucasian individuals from Russia. Each donor's blood draw was roughly 10 milliliters of peripheral blood. The amount of total RNA extracted per sample was at least 5.5 micrograms. PCR was performed a second time for about 7 to 12 cycles using a sample-barcoded 5' primer and a J-beta primer mix. TCRdb reprocessed the 5' RACE reads via MiXCR and lists one record per CDR3 protein. The data show fewer than 2,000,000 distinct CDR3 sequences, 35% to 50% seen once. CDR1 SGHAT and CDR2 FQNNGV come from the germline V gene. The CDR3 loop spans 15 amino acids. As concerns this clonotype: Its antigen remains unknown. One end of the junction does not line up with germline, which may come from a read error.

The receptor comes from a human donor in good health. Sequenced input: blood. The chain combines TRBV11-2 with TRBJ1-2; 11 nucleotides line up with TRBD1. The CDR3 reads CVSSLEWTGGFGYTF. The CDR3 nucleotides read TGTGTCAGCAGCTTAGAATGGACAGGGGGCTTCGGCTACACCTTC.